The subject of this entry is one T cell receptor beta chain. Its target is unknown. A read error may explain this, as a much larger clone is one base away. These data come from a study of T cells in Graves' hyperthyroidism and ophthalmopathy. General observations from the study: Ophthalmopathy, as predicted by the model, came a median roughly 6.5 months after the prediction.

Amplified regions were TCR beta CDR3 sequences from RNA transcripts. The HTBI primer set served for first-round RT-PCR of the TCR CDR3. TCRdb fed the multiplex PCR reads into MiXCR, producing one record per CDR3 protein. The top ten clones hold more than 8.5% of a sample with 650,000 to 750,000 distinct CDR3 sequences, around 15% of them seen once. Trimming took off 0 bases at V and 10 bases at J, with 16 bases between the two ends. Germline lookup yields CDR1 LNHNV and CDR2 YYDKDF (reference sequence). The CDR3 is 15 residues long. It was considered stable Graves' hyperthyroidism when ophthalmopathy did not progress within 18 months.

This receptor was obtained from a woman between 18 and 29 years old with Graves' hyperthyroidism. Source material: blood. The chain uses TRBV15 and TRBJ2-1, with D perhaps TRBD1 or TRBD2 (5 bases each). The CDR3 region has the DNA TGTGCCACCAGCAGAGATACTAGTGGGACGGGGGAGCAGTTCTTC. It is translated as CATSRDTSGTGEQFF. Drawing the rest from reference TRBV15 and TRBJ2-1, the complete variable domain is DAMVIQNPRYQVTQFGKPVTLSCSQTLNHNVMYWYQQKSSQAPKLLFHYYDKDFNNEADTPDNFQSRRPNTSFCFLDIRSPGLGDTAMYLCATSRDTSGTGEQFFGPGTRLTVL.